Listed below are T cell receptor beta chains from one sample, sequenced in a study of CD8 T cells in Susac syndrome. MiXCR was run by TCRdb on the immunoSEQ multiplex PCR reads, yielding one entry per CDR3 protein. Of about 190,000 distinct CDR3 sequences listed, approximately 93% are singletons. The specimen sequenced was CD4+ T cells from PBMCs. The receptors shown here come from a human donor in good health. Each CDR3 is given with its conserved first and last residue. D genes are given only for firm matches.

D gene: -; V gene: TRBV20-1; J gene: TRBJ1-2; CDR3 DNA: TGCAGTGCTAGAGATCTGCTCGGAGGGCTCGGCTATGGCTACACCTTC; CDR3 protein: CSARDLLGGLGYGYTF
D gene: -; V gene: TRBV6-6; J gene: TRBJ1-5; CDR3 DNA: TGTACCAGCAGTTACGTGGATATCAATCAGCCCCAGCATTTT; CDR3 protein: CTSSYVDINQPQHF
D gene: -; V gene: TRBV19; J gene: TRBJ2-5; CDR3 DNA: TGTGCCAGTAGTCCCGGGGGGCCCCAAGAGACCCAGTACTTC; CDR3 protein: CASSPGGPQETQYF
D gene: TRBD1; V gene: TRBV10-3; J gene: TRBJ1-2; CDR3 DNA: TGTGCCATCAGTGAAGTCTGGACAGGCCGCGAGGGCTACACCTTC; CDR3 protein: CAISEVWTGREGYTF
D gene: -; V gene: TRBV3-1; J gene: TRBJ1-6; CDR3 DNA: TGTGCCAGCAGCCCAGGCGATTCACCCCTCCACTTT; CDR3 protein: CASSPGDSPLHF
D gene: -; V gene: TRBV6-2/TRBV6-3; J gene: TRBJ1-1; CDR3 DNA: TGTGCCAGCAGTTACGAAGCCAGGGGTACCACTGAAGCTTTCTTT; CDR3 protein: CASSYEARGTTEAFF
D gene: -; V gene: TRBV28; J gene: TRBJ2-5; CDR3 DNA: TGTGCCAGCAGGCGGGCAGGGGAAGAGACCCAGTACTTC; CDR3 protein: CASRRAGEETQYF
D gene: -; V gene: TRBV4-1; J gene: TRBJ1-4; CDR3 DNA: TGCGCCAGCAGCACCCGTGGACGGGCAACTAATGAAAAACTGTTTTTT; CDR3 protein: CASSTRGRATNEKLFF
D gene: TRBD1; V gene: TRBV7-9; J gene: TRBJ1-5; CDR3 DNA: TGTGCCAGCAGCCGGTGGACAGGGACGGGTGATCAGCCCCAGCATTTT; CDR3 protein: CASSRWTGTGDQPQHF
D gene: TRBD1; V gene: TRBV5-1; J gene: TRBJ1-6; CDR3 DNA: TGCGCCAGCGGGACAGGGCAGGAGAATTCACCCCTCCACTTT; CDR3 protein: CASGTGQENSPLHF
D gene: -; V gene: TRBV15; J gene: TRBJ1-5; CDR3 DNA: TGTGCCACCAGCAAGGACTTCGAGACGCGTCCTTCCAATCAGCCCCAGCATTTT; CDR3 protein: CATSKDFETRPSNQPQHF
D gene: -; V gene: TRBV10-3; J gene: TRBJ1-1; CDR3 DNA: TGTGCCATCAGTGAGTCGAAAACCCCCCTGAACACTGAAGCTTTCTTT; CDR3 protein: CAISESKTPLNTEAFF
D gene: TRBD2; V gene: TRBV11-2; J gene: TRBJ2-3; CDR3 DNA: TGTGCCAGCAGCCCAAGTAGTAGCGGGGGGGCCGTTCTCGGCACAGATACGCAGTATTTT; CDR3 protein: CASSPSSSGGAVLGTDTQYF
D gene: -; V gene: TRBV3-1; J gene: TRBJ2-1; CDR3 DNA: TGTGCCAGCAGCCAAGCCCAGGGGGGCTATGAGCAGTTCTTC; CDR3 protein: CASSQAQGGYEQFF
D gene: -; V gene: TRBV7-2; J gene: TRBJ1-4; CDR3 DNA: TGTGCCAGCAGCTTAAGGCGGGGCCAGGGAGGTGAAAAACTGTTTTTT; CDR3 protein: CASSLRRGQGGEKLFF
D gene: -; V gene: TRBV7-6; J gene: TRBJ2-5; CDR3 DNA: TGTGCCAGCAGCTTAGTAACGGGGCCTCAAGAGACCCAGTACTTC; CDR3 protein: CASSLVTGPQETQYF
D gene: TRBD2; V gene: TRBV5-4; J gene: TRBJ2-4; CDR3 DNA: TGTGCCAGCACCCTGGGGGGGTCCGCCAAAAACATTCAGTACTTC; CDR3 protein: CASTLGGSAKNIQYF